Below, one T cell receptor (beta chain) is given with its context. Its antigen is undetermined. PCR was performed a second time for about 7 to 12 cycles using a sample-barcoded 5' primer and a J-beta primer mix. TCRdb reanalysed the 5' RACE reads using MiXCR and keeps one entry per CDR3 protein. The sample lists around 870,000 distinct CDR3 sequences, about 30% occurring once. This sample was taken from a study of blood T cells in healthy people across ages. General study findings and limits: Estimates based on one million T cells were treated as lower bounds.

The specimen sequenced was blood. The clonotype comes from a woman aged 80 or older in good health.

In DNA form, the CDR3 reads TGTGCCAGCAGTCGACGGGGAAAGTATCAGCCCCAGCATTTT. Its translation: CASSRRGKYQPQHF. This chain uses TRBV6-5 with TRBJ1-5; D is undetermined. The V end lost 5 bases, the J end lost 5 bases, and 13 bases lay between the germline ends. Germline CDR1 MNHEY, CDR2 SVGAGI. The CDR3 length is 14 residues.